This T cell receptor (beta chain) was retrieved from a study of T-cell memory formation after mild COVID-19. The study, taken as a whole, reports: Contracting CD4+ clones lay largely in CM and EM, with CD8+ ones residing in EMRA.

TCRdb re-called the 5' RACE reads through MiXCR, storing one row per CDR3 protein. The sample has under 70,000 distinct CDR3 sequences; about 10% are singletons. For this clonotype: Antigen: not known.

Germline CDR1 DFQATT, CDR2 SNEGSKA (reference sequence). The CDR3 contains 14 residues. Trimming removed 6 bases from V and 0 bases from J, with 13 bases in between. Sequencing was done on a sample of PBMCs or a T cell subset sorted from them (not recorded which). This receptor was obtained from a man aged 18-30 years who had mild COVID-19 (a few samples of this study predate the infection). Cell type and time point are not known. The genes are TRBV20-1 and TRBJ2-3, with D possibly matching TRBD2 (5 bases). CDR3 residues: CSADWTTSTDTQYF. The CDR3 DNA is TGCAGTGCGGACTGGACGACAAGCACAGATACGCAGTATTTT.